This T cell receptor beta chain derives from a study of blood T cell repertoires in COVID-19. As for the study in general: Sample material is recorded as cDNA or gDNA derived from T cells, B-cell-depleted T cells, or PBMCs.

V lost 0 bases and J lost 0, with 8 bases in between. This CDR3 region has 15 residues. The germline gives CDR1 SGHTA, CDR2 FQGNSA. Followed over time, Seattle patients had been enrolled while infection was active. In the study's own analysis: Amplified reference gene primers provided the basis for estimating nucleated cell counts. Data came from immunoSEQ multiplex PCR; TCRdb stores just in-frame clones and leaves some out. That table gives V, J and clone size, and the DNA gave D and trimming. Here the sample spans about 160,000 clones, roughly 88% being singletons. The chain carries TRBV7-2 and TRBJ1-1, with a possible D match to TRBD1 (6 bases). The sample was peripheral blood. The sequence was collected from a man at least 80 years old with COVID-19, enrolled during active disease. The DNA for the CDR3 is TGTGCCAGCAGCTTAGCGGGGGGGCTGAACACTGAAGCTTTCTTT. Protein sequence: CASSLAGGLNTEAFF.